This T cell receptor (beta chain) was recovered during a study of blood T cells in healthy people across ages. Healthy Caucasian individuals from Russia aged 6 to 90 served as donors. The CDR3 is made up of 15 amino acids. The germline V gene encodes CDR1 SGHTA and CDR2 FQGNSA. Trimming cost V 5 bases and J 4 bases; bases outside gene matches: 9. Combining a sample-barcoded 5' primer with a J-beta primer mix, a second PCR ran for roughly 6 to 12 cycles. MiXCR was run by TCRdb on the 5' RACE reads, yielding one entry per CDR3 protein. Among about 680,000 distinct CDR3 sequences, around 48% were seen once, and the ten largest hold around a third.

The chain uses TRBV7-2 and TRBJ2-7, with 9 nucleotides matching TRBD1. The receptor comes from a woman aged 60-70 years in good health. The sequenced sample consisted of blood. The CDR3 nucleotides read TGTGCCAGCAGCCCCAGCGGGACAGGGTTTTACGAGCAGTACTTC. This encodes CASSPSGTGFYEQYF.